This T cell receptor beta chain was captured by sequencing in a study of cytomegalovirus exposure and HLA in healthy donors. In the PCR, 60 Vbeta and 13 Jbeta primers were used. Clones were sequenced by immunoSEQ multiplex PCR, and TCRdb holds only the in-frame ones, with some missing. The data contain 65,000 to 85,000 clones, 75% to 90% of them singletons. By frequency in the sample, this clone is medium-sized (0.01 to 0.1%). Its antigen is still unknown. The same CDR3 is also encoded by other DNA sequences in this sample. The donors were healthy bone marrow donors. The V end lost 2 bases, the J end lost 5 bases, and 9 bases lay between the germline ends. Germline V gene sequence: CDR1 MNHEY, CDR2 SVGAGI. The CDR3 runs 13 residues. Study-wide findings and caveats: CMV serostatus was the sole immune exposure information available. Based on reports, TCR beta sequences accurately predicted HLA-A and HLA-B alleles for most subjects.

Sequencing was carried out using PBMCs. The chain employs TRBV6-5 and TRBJ2-5; possible D gene TRBD1, 5 bases. This receptor was taken from a woman in her twenties or thirties in good health and CMV-seronegative. CDR3 bases: TGTGCCAGCAGTTACGCAGGGTGGGAGACCCAGTACTTC. It is translated as CASSYAGWETQYF.